This TCR beta chain was recovered during a study of vaccination and CD4 T cells after COVID-19. Study overall: The study drew post-COVID samples a median about 95 days after diagnosis (range 35 to 161). Post-vaccine sample collection happened at a median of 72 days after dose two, ranging 14 to 241.

The Oncomine TCR Beta short-read assay was what sequenced the DNA obtained from cultured CD4+ T cells. TCRdb redid the calling of the PCR reads with MiXCR, one entry per CDR3 protein. The sample holds some 13,000 distinct CDR3 sequences, 25% to 30% seen once. Documented treatment: approximately nine-day PBMC culture with coronavirus spike peptide pools or control peptides (ViraFEST assay). Remarks on this clonotype: The antigen is undetermined.

The CDR3 is 15 residues long. Unmatched junction bases numbered 8, after V lost 0 bases and J lost 8 bases. The germline gives CDR1 SGHRS, CDR2 YFSETQ. This chain uses TRBV5-1 with TRBJ2-1, with 7 bases matching TRBD2. Sequenced sample: CD4+ T cells from blood, cultured in vitro. This sequence originates from a human donor who had recovered from COVID-19. CDR3 in amino acids: CASSLAEGGPYEQFF. The CDR3, as DNA: TGCGCCAGCAGCTTGGCCGAGGGAGGGCCGTATGAGCAGTTCTTC.